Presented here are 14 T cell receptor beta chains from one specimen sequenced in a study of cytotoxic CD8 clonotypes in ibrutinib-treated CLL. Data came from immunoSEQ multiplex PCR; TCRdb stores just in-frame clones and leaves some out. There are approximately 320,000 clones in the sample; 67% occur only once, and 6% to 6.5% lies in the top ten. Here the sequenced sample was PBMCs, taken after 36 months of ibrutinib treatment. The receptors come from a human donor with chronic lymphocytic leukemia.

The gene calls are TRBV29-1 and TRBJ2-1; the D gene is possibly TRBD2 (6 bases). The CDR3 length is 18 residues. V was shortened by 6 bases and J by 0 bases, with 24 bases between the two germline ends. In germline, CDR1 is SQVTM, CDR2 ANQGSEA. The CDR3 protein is CSVGRGLYTLSSYNEQFF. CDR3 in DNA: TGCAGCGTCGGACGGGGACTTTATACTCTAAGCTCCTACAATGAGCAGTTCTTC.

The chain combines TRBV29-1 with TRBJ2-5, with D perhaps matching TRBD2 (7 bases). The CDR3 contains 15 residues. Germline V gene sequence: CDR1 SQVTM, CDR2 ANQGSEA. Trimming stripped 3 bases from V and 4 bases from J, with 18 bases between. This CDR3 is CSVERGAGGRETQYF. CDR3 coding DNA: TGCAGCGTTGAGCGCGGGGCCGGGGGGCGAGAGACCCAGTACTTC.

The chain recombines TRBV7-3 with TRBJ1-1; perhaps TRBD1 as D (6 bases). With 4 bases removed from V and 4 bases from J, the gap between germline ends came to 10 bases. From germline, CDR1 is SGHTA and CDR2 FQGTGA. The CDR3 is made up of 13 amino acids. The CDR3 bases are TGTGCCAGCAGCTCGCAGGGGAGCACTGAAGCTTTCTTT. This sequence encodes CASSSQGSTEAFF. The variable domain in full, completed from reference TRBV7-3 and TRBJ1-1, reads GAGVSQTPSNKVTEKGKYVELRCDPISGHTALYWYRQSLGQGPEFLIYFQGTGAADDSGLPNDRFFAVRPEGSVSTLKIQRTERGDSAVYLCASSSQGSTEAFFGQGTRLTVV.

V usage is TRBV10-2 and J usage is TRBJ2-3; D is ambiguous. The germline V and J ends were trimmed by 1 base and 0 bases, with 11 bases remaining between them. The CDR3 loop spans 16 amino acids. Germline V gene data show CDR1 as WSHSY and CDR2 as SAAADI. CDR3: CASSEFGSTSTDTQYF. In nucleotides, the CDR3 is TGCGCCAGCAGTGAGTTCGGTAGCACTAGCACAGATACGCAGTATTTT.

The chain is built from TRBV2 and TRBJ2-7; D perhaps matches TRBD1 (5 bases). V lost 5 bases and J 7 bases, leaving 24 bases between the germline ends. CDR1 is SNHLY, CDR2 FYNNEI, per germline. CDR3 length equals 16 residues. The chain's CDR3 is CASSSVRTIYPREQYF. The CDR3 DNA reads TGTGCCAGCAGTTCCGTCCGGACAATCTATCCTCGGGAGCAGTACTTC.

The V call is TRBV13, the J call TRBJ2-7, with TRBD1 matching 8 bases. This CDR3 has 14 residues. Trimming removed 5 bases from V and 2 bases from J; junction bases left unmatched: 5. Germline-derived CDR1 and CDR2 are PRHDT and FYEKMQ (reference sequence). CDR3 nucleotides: TGTGCCAGCAGCCGCGGACAGGGACCCTACGAGCAGTACTTC. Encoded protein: CASSRGQGPYEQYF.

The CDR3, as DNA: TGTGCCAGCAGCGCAAAGGTCCGGGACAGGGGACTGCACAATGAGCAGTTCTTC. Its protein is CASSAKVRDRGLHNEQFF. The chain has TRBV7-9 and TRBJ2-1; 10 nucleotides line up with TRBD1. The CDR3 runs 18 residues. Germline assignment: CDR1 SEHNR and CDR2 FQNEAQ (reference sequence). V shed 5 bases, J shed 5 bases, and the junction held 15 bases outside the gene matches.

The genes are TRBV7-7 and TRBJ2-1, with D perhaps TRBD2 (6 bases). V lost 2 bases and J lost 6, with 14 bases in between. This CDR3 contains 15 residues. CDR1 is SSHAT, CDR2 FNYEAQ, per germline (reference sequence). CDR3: CASSLTGVGFNEQFF. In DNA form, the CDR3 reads TGTGCCAGCAGCTTAACGGGGGTAGGGTTCAATGAGCAGTTCTTC.

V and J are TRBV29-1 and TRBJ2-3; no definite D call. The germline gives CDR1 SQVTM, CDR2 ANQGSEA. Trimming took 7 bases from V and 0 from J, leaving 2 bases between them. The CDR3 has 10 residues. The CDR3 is CSESTDTQYF. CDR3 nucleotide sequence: TGCAGCGAGAGCACAGATACGCAGTATTTT.

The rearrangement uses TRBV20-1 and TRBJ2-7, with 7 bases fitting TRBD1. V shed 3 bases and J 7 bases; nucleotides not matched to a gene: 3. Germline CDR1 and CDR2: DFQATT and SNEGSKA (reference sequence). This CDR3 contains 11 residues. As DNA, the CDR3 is TGCAGTGCTAGGGGGGACAGAGAGCAGTACTTC. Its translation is CSARGDREQYF.

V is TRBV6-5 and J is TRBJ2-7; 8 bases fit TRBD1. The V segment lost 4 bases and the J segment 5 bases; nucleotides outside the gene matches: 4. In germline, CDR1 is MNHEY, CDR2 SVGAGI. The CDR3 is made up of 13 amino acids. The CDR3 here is CASSSDRAHEQYF. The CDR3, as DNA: TGTGCCAGCAGTTCGGACAGGGCTCACGAGCAGTACTTC.

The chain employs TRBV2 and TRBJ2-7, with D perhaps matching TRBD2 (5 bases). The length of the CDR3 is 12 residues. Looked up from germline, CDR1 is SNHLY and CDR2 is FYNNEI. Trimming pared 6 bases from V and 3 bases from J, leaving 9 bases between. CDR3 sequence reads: CASSGKGYEQYF. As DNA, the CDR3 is TGTGCCAGCAGCGGGAAGGGCTACGAGCAGTACTTC.

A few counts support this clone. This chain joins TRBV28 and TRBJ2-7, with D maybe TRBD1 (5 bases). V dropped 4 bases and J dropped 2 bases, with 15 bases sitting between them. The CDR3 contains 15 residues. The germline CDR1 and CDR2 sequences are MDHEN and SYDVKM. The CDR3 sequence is CASSSLIEDTYEQYF. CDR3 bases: TGTGCCAGCAGTTCCCTTATTGAGGACACCTACGAGCAGTACTTC. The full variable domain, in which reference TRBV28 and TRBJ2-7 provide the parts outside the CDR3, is DVKVTQSSRYLVKRTGEKVFLECVQDMDHENMFWYRQDPGLGLRLIYFSYDVKMKEKGDIPEGYSVSREKKERFSLILESASTNQTSMYLCASSSLIEDTYEQYFGPGTRLTVT.

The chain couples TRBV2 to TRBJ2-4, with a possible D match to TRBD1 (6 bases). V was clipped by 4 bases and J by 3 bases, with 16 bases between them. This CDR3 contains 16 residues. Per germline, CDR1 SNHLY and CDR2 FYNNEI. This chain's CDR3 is CASSGARGLVKNIQYF. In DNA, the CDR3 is TGTGCCAGCAGTGGGGCCAGGGGTTTGGTCAAAAACATTCAGTACTTC.